The TCR beta chain described here comes from a study of beta chain features in type 1 diabetes. TCRB transcripts that were expressed got sequenced, as all of the isolated RNA had been reverse transcribed. Using immunoSEQ multiplex PCR, the repertoire was profiled, and TCRdb retains in-frame clones only, with some absent. The profile covers 900,000 or so clones, with roughly 16% appearing a single time and around 0.02% taken by the ten largest. Per germline, CDR1 SGHVS and CDR2 FQNEAQ. The CDR3 is 16 amino acids. Unmatched junction bases numbered 10, after V lost 6 bases and J lost 3 bases. Sequencing was done on a sample of naive CD4+ T cells from blood. The TCR originated in a woman aged 18-29 years in good health. The chain combines TRBV7-8 with TRBJ2-5; 10 positions match TRBD1. This chain's CDR3 is CASSLRAGTGEETQYF. CDR3 sequence (DNA): TGTGCCAGCAGTTTGCGAGCCGGGACAGGGGAAGAGACCCAGTACTTC.